The 13 T cell receptor beta chains below were found in one sample sequenced in a study of T cells in Graves' hyperthyroidism and ophthalmopathy. Amplification of TCR beta CDR3 regions was performed using RNA transcripts as template. The HTBI set primed first-round TCR CDR3 RT-PCR. MiXCR was run by TCRdb on the multiplex PCR reads, yielding one entry per CDR3 protein. The table includes roughly 660,000 distinct CDR3 sequences, about 18% detected once. What was sequenced was blood. Source of these receptors: a man aged 50-60 years with Graves' hyperthyroidism.

This clonotype came up many times. The chain carries TRBV27 and TRBJ1-1, with a tentative D call TRBD1 (6 bases). V lost 5 bases, J lost 1 base, and 14 bases lay in between. Germline CDR1 MNHEY, CDR2 SMNVEV (reference sequence). The CDR3 is made up of 15 amino acids. This chain's CDR3 is CASSRTGHQNTEAFF. The CDR3 DNA sequence: TGTGCCAGCAGTCGAACGGGACACCAGAACACTGAAGCTTTCTTT.

This clonotype was seen many times. The chain recombines TRBV13 with TRBJ2-1, with D hard to call. The CDR3 has 16 residues. Per germline, CDR1 PRHDT and CDR2 FYEKMQ (reference sequence). Trimming took off 4 bases at V and 0 bases at J, with 13 bases between the two ends. The DNA for the CDR3 is TGTGCCAGCAGCTCCTCGACCACTCGCTCCTACAATGAGCAGTTCTTC. Its protein product is CASSSSTTRSYNEQFF.

In its sample, this clonotype was seen many times. V and J are TRBV18 and TRBJ1-1; 7 nucleotides match TRBD1. V dropped 4 bases and J dropped 1; count of bases not matched to a gene: 6. In germline, CDR1 is KGHSH, CDR2 LQKENI. This CDR3 region has 15 residues. CDR3 in amino acids: CASSLLRTGNTEAFF. The CDR3 DNA sequence: TGTGCCAGCTCACTCCTTCGGACAGGGAACACTGAAGCTTTCTTT.

Note on this clonotype: Here the CDR3 omits its conserved ending phenylalanine or tryptophan, so a read error is the likely source. The V call is TRBV9, the J call TRBJ2-3, with 7 bases aligning to TRBD2. CDR3 length: 16 amino acids. Trimming at V came to 3 bases and at J to 0 bases, leaving 7 bases not matched to a gene. CDR1 is SGDLS, CDR2 YYNGEE, per germline. CDR3 protein: CASSEDISGSTDTQYS. The CDR3 bases are TGTGCCAGCAGCGAAGACATTAGCGGGAGCACAGATACGCAGTATTCT.

The gene calls are TRBV28 and TRBJ2-5, with D possibly being TRBD2 (6 bases). This CDR3 has 15 amino acids. CDR1 is MDHEN, CDR2 SYDVKM, per germline. The V end was cut by 4 bases, the J end by 2 bases, with 14 bases between. The CDR3 DNA reads TGTGCCAGCAGTTGGAATAGCGGTATACAAGAGACCCAGTACTTC. As protein: CASSWNSGIQETQYF.

The J gene is TRBJ2-2, the V gene TRBV9; 11 nucleotides line up with TRBD1. The germline gives CDR1 SGDLS, CDR2 YYNGEE. The CDR3 runs 16 residues. V lost 4 bases to trimming and J lost 4 bases; unmatched junction nucleotides: 6. The CDR3 DNA reads TGTGCCAGCAGCACGGGACAGGGGGTGTTCACCGGGGAGCTGTTTTTT. Encoded protein: CASSTGQGVFTGELFF.

This clonotype was found a few times. A much bigger clone sits one base away, suggesting this may be a read error. This chain joins TRBV27 and TRBJ2-5, with 9 bases identical to TRBD1. The CDR3 is 16 residues long. Germline CDR1 MNHEY, CDR2 SMNVEV (reference sequence). The CDR3 reads CASSLSFRTGEETRYF. Here the CDR3 DNA reads TGTGCCAGCAGTTTATCGTTCCGGACAGGGGAAGAGACCCGGTACTTC.

This clonotype was counted a single time. This chain connects TRBV20-1 to TRBJ2-7, with 9 bases matching TRBD2. Germline V CDR1 and CDR2: DFQATT, SNEGSKA (reference sequence). The CDR3 is made up of 16 amino acids. V lost 0 bases and J lost 0; bases outside the gene matches: 6. Written as DNA, the CDR3 is TGCAGTGCTAGAGATAGCGGGAGCTCAAGCTCCTACGAGCAGTACTTC. Translated, it gives CSARDSGSSSSYEQYF.

V is TRBV20-1 and J is TRBJ1-2, with TRBD1 matching 7 bases. In germline, CDR1 is DFQATT, CDR2 SNEGSKA (reference sequence). V lost 6 bases, J lost 8 bases, and 6 bases stayed unmatched. There are 11 residues in the CDR3. This CDR3 reads CSAELGGGYTF. CDR3 bases: TGCAGTGCCGAGTTAGGGGGCGGCTACACCTTC.

This clonotype was observed many times. This rearrangement joins TRBV11-2 to TRBJ2-5; D not certain. The V end lost 4 bases, the J end lost 5 bases, and 11 bases lay between the germline ends. The CDR3 contains 13 residues. CDR1 is SGHAT and CDR2 is FQNNGV in the germline V gene. The CDR3 loop reads CASSYTRQETQYF. DNA of the CDR3: TGTGCCAGCAGCTACACGAGGCAGGAGACCCAGTACTTC.

The chain couples TRBV7-2 to TRBJ2-7; D unclear. Germline V lookup: CDR1 SGHTA, CDR2 FQGNSA. The V end was cut by 5 bases, the J end by 0 bases, with 11 bases between. The CDR3 is made up of 14 amino acids. Written as DNA, the CDR3 is TGTGCCAGCAGCCTTCCGGTCTCCTCCTACGAGCAGTACTTC. This gives the protein CASSLPVSSYEQYF. The entire variable domain, with the rest obtained from reference TRBV7-2 and TRBJ2-7, is as follows: GAGVSQSPSNKVTEKGKDVELRCDPISGHTALYWYRQSLGQGLEFLIYFQGNSAPDKSGLPSDRFSAERTGGSVSTLTIQRTQQEDSAVYLCASSLPVSSYEQYFGPGTRLTVT.

This clonotype was seen ten or more times. The V and J genes are TRBV27 and TRBJ1-1; 8 bases are shared with TRBD1. This CDR3 is 13 amino acids long. V gave up 7 bases and J gave up 4 bases; unmatched junction bases: 5. Germline V gene data show CDR1 as MNHEY and CDR2 as SMNVEV (reference sequence). CDR3 bases: TGTGCCAGCACACACACAGGGGGCACTGAAGCTTTCTTT. Its protein product is CASTHTGGTEAFF.

This clonotype has at least ten counts. The chain uses TRBV3-1 and TRBJ2-1; no firm D call. Germline loops: CDR1 LGHDT, CDR2 YNNKEL (reference sequence). This CDR3 is 19 amino acids long. V lost 0 bases to trimming and J lost 0 bases, with 18 bases between them. CDR3 DNA: TGTGCCAGCAGCCAAGACCTACCTTTTTCGACTTTCTCCTACAATGAGCAGTTCTTC. This gives the protein CASSQDLPFSTFSYNEQFF.